Presented here are 30 T cell receptor beta chains from one specimen sequenced in a study of shared clonotypes between healthy human individuals. Sequencing used immunoSEQ multiplex PCR; TCRdb keeps in-frame clones, though not all of them. The sample comprises around 2,000,000 clones, about 95% of which are singletons, and more than 0.95% rests with the top ten. Selected positively for CCR7 and CD45RO-negative, naive CD8 cells excluded terminally differentiated effector memory CD45RA+ cells. The specimen was naive CD8+ T cells sorted from blood. These receptors all stem from a man between 18 and 29 years old in good health.

The chain links TRBV4-1 to TRBJ1-1; 11 positions match TRBD1. With V trimmed by 3 bases and J by 1 base, 10 bases remained unmatched. There are 18 residues in the CDR3. Germline V lookup: CDR1 MGHRA, CDR2 YSYEKL. CDR3: CASSQYGTGGFGNTEAFF. The CDR3, as DNA: TGCGCCAGCAGCCAGTATGGGACAGGGGGATTTGGGAACACTGAAGCTTTCTTT.

The chain uses TRBV6-5 and TRBJ1-2; 7 nucleotides agree with TRBD1. From germline, CDR1 is MNHEY and CDR2 SVGAGI. This CDR3 region has 14 residues. V shed 4 bases and J 6 bases; nucleotides not matched to a gene: 8. For the CDR3, the DNA is TGTGCCAGCAGTTCGACAGGGAGGGGGGATGGCTACACCTTC. Translated, it gives CASSSTGRGDGYTF.

The count of this clone is one. The rearrangement joins TRBV5-8 to TRBJ2-1, with unresolved D. Germline CDR1 is SGHTS and CDR2 is YDEGEE. V was cut by 4 bases and J by 9 bases, with 17 bases left in between. The length of the CDR3 is 14 residues. In DNA, the CDR3 is TGTGCCAGCAGCCCGGAGCAATTAGTGACTGAGCAGTTCTTC. It specifies CASSPEQLVTEQFF.

V usage is TRBV30 and J usage is TRBJ2-3; D is undetermined. Trimming left V 2 bases short and J 2 bases short, with 8 bases between. Germline V gene lookup returns CDR1 GTSNPN and CDR2 SVGIG (reference sequence). This CDR3 is built from 13 residues. CDR3 residues: CAWSISDTDTQYF. The DNA for the CDR3 is TGTGCCTGGAGTATAAGCGACACAGATACGCAGTATTTT.

This chain uses TRBV7-9 with TRBJ2-1, with unresolved D. Between the trimmed V and J ends, which lost 2 bases and 5 bases, there was a span of 10 bases. The CDR3 length is 14 residues. The germline gives CDR1 SEHNR, CDR2 FQNEAQ (reference sequence). The CDR3 sequence is CASSLLASNNEQFF. As DNA, the CDR3 is TGTGCCAGCAGCTTATTAGCCAGCAACAATGAGCAGTTCTTC.

DNA of the CDR3: TGTGCCATCAAGGTTGAGGGGACTAGAGCTTTCACAGATACGCAGTATTTT. This translates into CAIKVEGTRAFTDTQYF. The chain has TRBV10-3 and TRBJ2-3; 8 nucleotides line up with TRBD2. CDR3 length: 17 amino acids. CDR1 and CDR2 from the germline V gene are ENHRY and SYGVKD. V gave up 7 bases and J gave up 2 bases; unmatched junction bases: 14.

CDR3 loop: CASSLVVRGPEEQYF. The CDR3 nucleotides read TGTGCCAGCAGCTTAGTCGTCAGGGGGCCGGAAGAGCAGTACTTC. The V gene is TRBV7-2, the J gene TRBJ2-7; 8 bases agree with TRBD1. V dropped 1 base and J dropped 7; count of bases not matched to a gene: 9. Germline V lookup: CDR1 SGHTA, CDR2 FQGNSA. The length of the CDR3 is 15 residues.

The chain has TRBV5-1 and TRBJ2-2; D not certain. V lost 0 bases and J 3 bases, leaving 12 bases between the germline ends. Germline V gene data show CDR1 as SGHRS and CDR2 as YFSETQ. This CDR3 spans 16 amino acids. The CDR3 coding sequence is TGCGCCAGCAGCTTGGGACGTAGCAGAGACACCGGGGAGCTGTTTTTT. Its protein product is CASSLGRSRDTGELFF.

The rearrangement joins TRBV4-1 to TRBJ1-5; no definite D call. Germline assignment: CDR1 MGHRA and CDR2 YSYEKL. V was pared by 0 bases and J by 6 bases, with 15 bases between. The CDR3 runs to 16 residues. CDR3: CASSQEPKGWAQPQHF. DNA of the CDR3: TGCGCCAGCAGCCAAGAGCCAAAGGGCTGGGCTCAGCCCCAGCATTTT.

The V call is TRBV6-1, the J call TRBJ1-3; D remains ambiguous. The germline V gene has CDR1 MNHNS and CDR2 SASEGT. Trimming removed 5 bases at V and 0 bases at J, with 11 bases between. This CDR3 contains 15 residues. CDR3 sequence (DNA): TGTGCCAGCAGTCCAGACTGGAACTCTGGAAACACCATATATTTT. Its translation is CASSPDWNSGNTIYF.

In its sample, this clone was seen once. The V gene is TRBV6-4, the J gene TRBJ2-7; 11 nucleotides agree with TRBD2. The CDR3 consists of 19 residues. In germline, CDR1 is MRHNA, CDR2 SNTAGT. Trimming at V came to 6 bases and at J to 0 bases, leaving 16 bases not matched to a gene. The CDR3 reads CASRTDGPSGGLNSYEQYF. CDR3 DNA: TGTGCCAGCAGGACCGACGGGCCTAGCGGGGGGCTTAACTCCTACGAGCAGTACTTC.

For this clone: Other DNA variants within this sample encode the same CDR3. This rearrangement joins TRBV27 to TRBJ1-5; D is unresolved. This CDR3 is built from 12 residues. Between the trimmed V and J ends, which lost 2 bases and 6 bases, there was a span of 5 bases. CDR1 MNHEY and CDR2 SMNVEV come from the germline V gene (reference sequence). The CDR3 bases are TGTGCCAGCAGTTTACCTGGTCAGCCCCAGCATTTT. It codes for CASSLPGQPQHF.

The CDR3 DNA reads as TGTGCCAGCAGCTTAGCGGCAGGGAACACCGGGGAGCTGTTTTTT. Protein sequence: CASSLAAGNTGELFF. The gene calls are TRBV7-9 and TRBJ2-2, with no clear D. V was shortened by 0 bases and J by 1 base, with 6 bases between the two germline ends. CDR1 and CDR2 from the germline V gene are SEHNR and FQNEAQ (reference sequence). The CDR3 covers 15 residues.

The V call is TRBV7-3, the J call TRBJ2-2; maybe TRBD2 (6 bases). Germline lookup yields CDR1 SGHTA and CDR2 FQGTGA. V lost 0 bases and J lost 6, with 8 bases in between. This CDR3 contains 14 residues. The CDR3 is CASSLTGGPGELFF. The CDR3 DNA reads as TGTGCCAGCAGCTTAACCGGGGGACCCGGGGAGCTGTTTTTT.

V usage is TRBV2 and J usage is TRBJ2-2, with D tentatively TRBD2 (6 bases). CDR1 is SNHLY, CDR2 FYNNEI, per germline. The V end lost 1 base, the J end lost 5 bases, and 8 bases lay between the germline ends. The CDR3 sequence is 14 residues long. CDR3 protein: CASSEDRGTGELFF. CDR3 in DNA: TGTGCCAGCAGTGAAGATCGGGGGACCGGGGAGCTGTTTTTT.

The rearrangement uses TRBV5-1 and TRBJ1-1; D remains ambiguous. CDR3 length equals 17 residues. Germline V gene sequence: CDR1 SGHRS, CDR2 YFSETQ. V was trimmed by 0 bases and J by 0 bases, leaving 15 bases between them. The CDR3 DNA reads as TGCGCCAGCAGCTTGGGTCTTTTCGAAAAGATGAACACTGAAGCTTTCTTT. Its protein is CASSLGLFEKMNTEAFF.

The chain has TRBV6-7 and TRBJ2-4; 12 nucleotides agree with TRBD2. TRBV6-7 is noted as an ORF with a role that remains uncertain. Unmatched junction bases numbered 3, after V lost 0 bases and J lost 6 bases. The CDR3 loop spans 16 amino acids. CDR3 sequence: CASSYSKGLAGNIQYF. The CDR3, as DNA: TGTGCCAGCAGTTACTCGAAGGGACTAGCGGGAAACATTCAGTACTTC.

Turning to this clone: The sample has other DNA sequences that encode this CDR3 too. The chain combines TRBV6-1 with TRBJ2-7; D gene ambiguous. The CDR3 has 13 amino acids. V lost 1 base and J 2 bases, leaving 6 bases between the germline ends. CDR1 is MNHNS and CDR2 is SASEGT in the germline V gene. The CDR3 nucleotides are TGTGCCAGCAGTGAAGGCCCTACCTACGAGCAGTACTTC. Encoded protein: CASSEGPTYEQYF.

Of note for this clone: This specimen includes other DNA sequences encoding the same CDR3. The chain combines TRBV28 with TRBJ2-7; the D is unclear. This CDR3 region has 13 residues. Germline CDR1 is MDHEN and CDR2 is SYDVKM. The germline V and J ends were trimmed by 3 bases and 0 bases, with 6 bases remaining between them. CDR3 DNA sequence: TGTGCCAGCAGTTTTTTAGACTCCTACGAGCAGTACTTC. This sequence encodes CASSFLDSYEQYF.

The chain's CDR3 is CASSMLAPSYNEQFF. The DNA for the CDR3 is TGTGCCAGTAGTATGCTGGCCCCTAGCTACAATGAGCAGTTCTTC. The genes are TRBV19 and TRBJ2-1; D uncertain. V lost 3 bases, J lost 3 bases, and 12 bases lay in between. The germline CDR1 and CDR2 sequences are LNHDA and SQIVND (reference sequence). This CDR3 comprises 15 residues. The full variable domain, completed using reference TRBV19 and TRBJ2-1, is DGGITQSPKYLFRKEGQNVTLSCEQNLNHDAMYWYRQDPGQGLRLIYYSQIVNDFQKGDIAEGYSVSREKKESFPLTVTSAQKNPTAFYLCASSMLAPSYNEQFFGPGTRLTVL.

Comment on this clone: Other DNA variants within this sample encode the same CDR3. The chain uses TRBV9 and TRBJ2-6; D remains unclear. The ends were cut back, 5 bases at V and 4 bases at J, with 4 bases in the middle. In germline, CDR1 is SGDLS, CDR2 YYNGEE. The CDR3 spans 12 residues. In DNA form, the CDR3 reads TGTGCCAGCAGTGACGGGGCCAACGTCCTGACTTTC. Translated, it gives CASSDGANVLTF.

This chain connects TRBV27 to TRBJ2-6; 12 positions agree with TRBD1. The germline V gene encodes CDR1 MNHEY and CDR2 SMNVEV (reference sequence). Trimming cost V 5 bases and J 2 bases; bases outside gene matches: 13. This CDR3 comprises 20 residues. CDR3 nucleotides: TGTGCCAGCAGTCCGAACCCGGGACAGGGGGCTAAAACTGGGGCCAACGTCCTGACTTTC. Protein product: CASSPNPGQGAKTGANVLTF.

The CDR3 DNA follows: TGTGCCAGTAGTATAGGCCCGGGTGGCGGGAGCTACGAGCAGTACTTC. It yields the protein CASSIGPGGGSYEQYF. The J gene is TRBJ2-7, the V gene TRBV19; 7 nucleotides agree with TRBD2. Germline CDR1 and CDR2: LNHDA and SQIVND (reference sequence). The CDR3 is 16 amino acids. After removal of 1 base from V and 3 bases from J, the junction contained 9 bases not matched to a gene.

J is TRBJ1-1 and V is TRBV6-5; no clear D gene. V was cut by 8 bases and J by 1 base, with 5 bases left in between. Per the germline V gene, CDR1 is MNHEY and CDR2 is SVGAGI. This CDR3 has 11 residues. The CDR3 DNA sequence: TGTGCCAGCGGAGAGAACACTGAAGCTTTCTTT. Residues: CASGENTEAFF.

The chain recombines TRBV7-6 with TRBJ2-3, with 9 bases matching TRBD1. The V and J ends lost 6 bases and 2 bases, in that order; junction bases with no gene match: 12. The CDR3 loop spans 17 amino acids. CDR1 is SGHVS, CDR2 FNYEAQ, per germline. CDR3 region: CASRRNAGQGFTDTQYF. DNA of the CDR3: TGTGCCAGCAGAAGAAATGCGGGACAGGGCTTCACAGATACGCAGTATTTT.

CDR3 loop: CASSWTANTEAFF. The CDR3 nucleotides are TGTGCCAGCAGTTGGACAGCTAACACTGAAGCTTTCTTT. The chain joins TRBV6-5 to TRBJ1-1; D might be TRBD1 (6 bases). From germline, CDR1 is MNHEY and CDR2 SVGAGI. The CDR3 loop spans 13 amino acids. V lost 4 bases and J 2 bases, leaving 8 bases between the germline ends.

The genes are TRBV5-6 and TRBJ1-2; no clear D. The CDR3 consists of 16 residues. V was clipped by 3 bases and J by 0 bases, with 15 bases between them. Looked up from germline, CDR1 is SGHDT and CDR2 is YYEEEE. The CDR3 region has the DNA TGTGCCAGCAGCTCCGGTATCGGTTCTGCTAACTATGGCTACACCTTC. It yields the protein CASSSGIGSANYGYTF.

The chain recombines TRBV9 with TRBJ1-3; D might be TRBD1 (5 bases). The CDR3 consists of 17 residues. V was shortened by 3 bases and J by 3 bases, with 19 bases between the two germline ends. Germline lookup yields CDR1 SGDLS and CDR2 YYNGEE. The CDR3 protein is CASSAGLGRTFGNTIYF. Written as DNA, the CDR3 is TGTGCCAGCAGCGCGGGACTGGGACGGACCTTTGGAAACACCATATATTTT.

CDR3 residues: CAWSEGSTEAFF. For the CDR3, the DNA is TGTGCCTGGAGTGAGGGATCTACTGAAGCTTTCTTT. The chain employs TRBV30 and TRBJ1-1; no definite D call. This CDR3 is built from 12 residues. The V and J ends lost 1 base and 5 bases respectively, with 8 bases between them. CDR1 GTSNPN and CDR2 SVGIG come from the germline V gene (reference sequence).

CDR3 loop: CASSREVSYEQYF. The CDR3 DNA sequence: TGTGCCAGCAGTAGAGAAGTCTCCTACGAGCAGTACTTC. The rearrangement joins TRBV5-4 to TRBJ2-7, with D unresolved. Germline-derived CDR1 and CDR2 are SGHNT and YYREEE (reference sequence). Trimming pared 5 bases from V and 0 bases from J, leaving 9 bases between. The CDR3 is 13 residues long.